The entry below gives a single TCR beta chain sequence along with its context. The data are from a study of blood T cell repertoires in COVID-19. As for the study in general: Sites in the United States, Italy and Spain provided acute and convalescent COVID-19 samples.

Only in-frame clones appear in the TCRdb table, and some are missing; sequencing was by immunoSEQ multiplex PCR. The sample lists roughly 250,000 clones, 80% to 95% seen once, with 1.9% in the top ten. The sequence was collected from a woman aged 18-29 years who had recovered from COVID-19. The specimen sequenced was PBMCs or T cells enriched from blood (not recorded which).

CDR3 sequence (DNA): TGTGCCGGGAGCAGTGGGTCCTACAATGAGCAGTTCTTC. As protein: CAGSSGSYNEQFF. The genes are TRBV2 and TRBJ2-1; D possibly corresponds to TRBD2 (5 bases). Trimming removed 11 bases from V and 1 base from J, with 12 bases in between. CDR1 and CDR2 from the germline V gene are SNHLY and FYNNEI. This CDR3 is built from 13 residues. Together with reference TRBV2 and TRBJ2-1, the CDR3 gives the full variable domain: EPEVTQTPSHQVTQMGQEVILRCVPISNHLYFYWYRQILGQKVEFLVSFYNNEISEKSEIFDDQFSVERPDGSNFTLKIRSTKLEDSAMYFCAGSSGSYNEQFFGPGTRLTVL.